This T cell receptor (beta chain) was profiled in a study of early T cells in non-severe SARS-CoV-2 infection. This clonotype was seen only a few times. Each single cDNA molecule received a unique molecular identifier. TCRdb reprocessed the 5' RACE reads via MiXCR and lists one record per CDR3 protein. Seen here are tens of thousands of distinct CDR3 sequences, under 15% observed once, and the top ten hold roughly 8.3%. The V gene end was trimmed by 0 bases and the J gene end by 5 bases; junction bases not matched to a gene: 7. The CDR3 runs 15 residues. Per germline, CDR1 SGHVS and CDR2 FNYEAQ. The chain is built from TRBV7-6 and TRBJ2-7; 7 nucleotides align to TRBD2. The receptor was isolated from an adult who was a healthcare worker with PCR-confirmed SARS-CoV-2 infection or an uninfected control (not recorded which). The sample consisted of whole blood. CDR3 sequence reads: CASSLAAGARNEQYF. The DNA of the CDR3 is TGTGCCAGCAGCTTAGCGGCGGGAGCGAGAAACGAGCAGTACTTC.